This record looks at one TCR beta chain sequence and its context. Its specificity is unknown. Assay: immunoSEQ multiplex PCR; the TCRdb copy retains only in-frame clones and omits some. The data show around 100,000 clones, just under 95% seen once. This record comes from a study of OX40 agonist ivuxolimab in advanced cancers. Study-level background: Partial responses were observed in three patients, of whom one had hepatocellular carcinoma and two had cutaneous melanoma. Study findings and constraints: CD8+ T cells (on average) carried more expanded clones than CD4+ T cells. Both CD4+ and CD8+ T cell populations in blood had undergone clonal expansion by week 6 at 0.1 to 3.0 mg/kg.

J was trimmed by 4 bases and V by 0 bases; bases with no gene match: 4. The CDR3 contains 15 residues. The germline V gene encodes CDR1 SGHRS and CDR2 YFSETQ. The chain employs TRBV5-1 and TRBJ1-1, with TRBD1 matching 9 bases. This sequence was found in an adult with an advanced solid tumor such as melanoma, head and neck, liver or kidney cancer. The source material was CD4+ or CD8+ T cells sorted from blood, sampled in a trial of the OX40 agonist ivuxolimab. The CDR3 DNA sequence: TGCGCCAGCAGCTTGGAAGGACAGGGGAGCACTGAAGCTTTCTTT. Its translation is CASSLEGQGSTEAFF.